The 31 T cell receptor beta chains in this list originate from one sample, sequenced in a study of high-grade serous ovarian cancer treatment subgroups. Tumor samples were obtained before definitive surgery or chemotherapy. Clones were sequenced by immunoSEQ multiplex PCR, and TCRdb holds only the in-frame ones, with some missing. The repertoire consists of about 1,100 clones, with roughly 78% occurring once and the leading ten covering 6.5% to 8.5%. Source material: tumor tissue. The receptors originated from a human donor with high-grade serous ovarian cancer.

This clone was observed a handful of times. CDR3 sequence reads: CASSLFTRKTETGPGDTIYF. The CDR3 DNA follows: TGTGCCAGCAGTTTATTTACCCGCAAAACCGAGACGGGACCGGGAGACACCATATATTTT. This rearrangement joins TRBV28 to TRBJ1-3; D may be TRBD1 (5 bases). The V gene's germline CDR1 is MDHEN and CDR2 SYDVKM. The V end lost 1 base, the J end lost 8 bases, and 30 bases lay between the germline ends. This CDR3 has 20 amino acids.

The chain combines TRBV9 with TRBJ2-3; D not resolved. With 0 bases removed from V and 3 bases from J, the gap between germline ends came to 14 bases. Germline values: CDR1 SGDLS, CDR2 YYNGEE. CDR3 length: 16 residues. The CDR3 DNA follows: TGTGCCAGCAGCGTAGAATTGAGGCGTCCGACAGATACGCAGTATTTT. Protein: CASSVELRRPTDTQYF.

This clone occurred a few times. The CDR3 nucleotides are TGCAGCGTGCAGGAACAGGCAATGAACACTGAAGCTTTCTTT. Amino acids: CSVQEQAMNTEAFF. V and J are TRBV29-1 and TRBJ1-1; TRBD1 is a possible D gene (5 bases). Germline V gene data show CDR1 as SQVTM and CDR2 as ANQGSEA. V lost 6 bases and J lost 0, with 14 bases in between. The CDR3 runs to 14 residues.

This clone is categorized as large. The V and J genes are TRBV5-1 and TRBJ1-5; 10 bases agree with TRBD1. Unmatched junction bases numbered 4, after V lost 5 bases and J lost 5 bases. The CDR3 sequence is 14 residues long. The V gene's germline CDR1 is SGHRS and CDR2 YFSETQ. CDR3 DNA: TGCGCCAGCAGAGCGACAGGGGGCGATCAGCCCCAGCATTTT. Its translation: CASRATGGDQPQHF.

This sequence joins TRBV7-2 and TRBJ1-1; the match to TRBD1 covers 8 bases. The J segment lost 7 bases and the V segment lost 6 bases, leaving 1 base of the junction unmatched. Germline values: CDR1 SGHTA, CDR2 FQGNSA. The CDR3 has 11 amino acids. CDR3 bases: TGTGCCAGCAGGGGACAGGTTGAAGCTTTCTTT. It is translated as CASRGQVEAFF.

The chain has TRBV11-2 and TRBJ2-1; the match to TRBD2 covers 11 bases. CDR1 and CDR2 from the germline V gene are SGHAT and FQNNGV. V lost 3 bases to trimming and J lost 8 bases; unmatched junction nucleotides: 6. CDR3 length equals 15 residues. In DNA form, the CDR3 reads TGTGCCAGCAGCTTGGTAGCGGGGGGGTTCGATGAGCAGTTCTTC. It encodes CASSLVAGGFDEQFF.

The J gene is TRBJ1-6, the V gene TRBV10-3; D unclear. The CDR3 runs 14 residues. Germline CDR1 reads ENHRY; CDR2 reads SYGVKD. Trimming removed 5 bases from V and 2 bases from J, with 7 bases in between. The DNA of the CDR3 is TGTGCCATCAGTCCGGGTCCCTATAATTCACCCCTCCACTTT. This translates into CAISPGPYNSPLHF.

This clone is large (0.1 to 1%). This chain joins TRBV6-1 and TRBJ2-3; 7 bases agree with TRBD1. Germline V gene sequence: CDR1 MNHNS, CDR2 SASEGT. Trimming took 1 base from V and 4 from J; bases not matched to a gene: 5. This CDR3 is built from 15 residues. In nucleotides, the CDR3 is TGTGCCAGCAGTGAAGAAGGGGGCAGCGCAGATACGCAGTATTTT. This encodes CASSEEGGSADTQYF.

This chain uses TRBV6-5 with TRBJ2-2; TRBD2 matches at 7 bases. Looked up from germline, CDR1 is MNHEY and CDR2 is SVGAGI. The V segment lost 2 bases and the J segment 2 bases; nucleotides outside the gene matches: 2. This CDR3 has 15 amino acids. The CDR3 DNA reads TGTGCCAGCAGTTACGGGGGGGGAAACACCGGGGAGCTGTTTTTT. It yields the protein CASSYGGGNTGELFF.

CDR3 DNA sequence: TGTGCCAGCAGTTTAAACGGCCAGGCCTTACTAGCTGGGGCCAACGTCCTGACTTTC. Translation: CASSLNGQALLAGANVLTF. J is TRBJ2-6 and V is TRBV28, with D maybe TRBD2 (5 bases). Germline V gene sequence: CDR1 MDHEN, CDR2 SYDVKM. V dropped 2 bases and J dropped 2 bases, with 19 bases sitting between them. The CDR3 is made up of 19 amino acids.

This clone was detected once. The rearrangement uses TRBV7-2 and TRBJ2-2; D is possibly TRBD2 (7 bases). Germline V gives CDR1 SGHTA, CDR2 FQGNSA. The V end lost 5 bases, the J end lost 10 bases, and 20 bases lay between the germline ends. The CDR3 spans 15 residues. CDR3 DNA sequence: TGTGCCAGCAGCCCTAGGCGTGGGGGGGCGGAGGAGCTGTTTTTT. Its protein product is CASSPRRGGAEELFF.

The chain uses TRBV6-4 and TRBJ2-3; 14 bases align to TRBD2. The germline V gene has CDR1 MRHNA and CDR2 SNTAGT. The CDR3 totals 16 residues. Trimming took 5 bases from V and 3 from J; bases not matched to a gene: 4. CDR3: CASSPGTSGGTDTQYF. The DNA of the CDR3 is TGTGCCAGCAGTCCAGGGACTAGCGGGGGAACAGATACGCAGTATTTT.

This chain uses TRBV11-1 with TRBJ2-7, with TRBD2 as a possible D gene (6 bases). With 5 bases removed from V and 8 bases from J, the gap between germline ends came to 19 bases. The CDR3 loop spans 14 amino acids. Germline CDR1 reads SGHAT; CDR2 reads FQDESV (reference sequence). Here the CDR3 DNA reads TGTGCCAGCAGCCGAACCGGGACTGGGGTACAGCAGTACTTC. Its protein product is CASSRTGTGVQQYF.

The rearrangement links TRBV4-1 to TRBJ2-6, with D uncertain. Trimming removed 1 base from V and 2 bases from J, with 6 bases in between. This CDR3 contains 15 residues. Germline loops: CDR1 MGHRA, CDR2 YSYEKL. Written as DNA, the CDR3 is TGCGCCAGCAGCCAAGTTCAGACTGGGGCCAACGTCCTGACTTTC. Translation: CASSQVQTGANVLTF.

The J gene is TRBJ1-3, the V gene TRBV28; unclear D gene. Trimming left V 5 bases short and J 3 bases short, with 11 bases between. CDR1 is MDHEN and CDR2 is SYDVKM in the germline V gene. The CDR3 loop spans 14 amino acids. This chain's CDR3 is CASSTAGSGNTIYF. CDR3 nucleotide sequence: TGTGCCAGCAGTACCGCGGGAAGTGGAAACACCATATATTTT.

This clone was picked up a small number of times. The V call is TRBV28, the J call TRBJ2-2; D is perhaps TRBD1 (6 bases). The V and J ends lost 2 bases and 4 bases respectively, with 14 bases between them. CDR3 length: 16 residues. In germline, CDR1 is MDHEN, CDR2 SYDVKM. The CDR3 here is CASSLPGKGGTGELFF. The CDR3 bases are TGTGCCAGCAGTTTACCCGGGAAAGGGGGCACCGGGGAGCTGTTTTTT. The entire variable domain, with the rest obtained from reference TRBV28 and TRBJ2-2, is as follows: DVKVTQSSRYLVKRTGEKVFLECVQDMDHENMFWYRQDPGLGLRLIYFSYDVKMKEKGDIPEGYSVSREKKERFSLILESASTNQTSMYLCASSLPGKGGTGELFFGEGSRLTVL.

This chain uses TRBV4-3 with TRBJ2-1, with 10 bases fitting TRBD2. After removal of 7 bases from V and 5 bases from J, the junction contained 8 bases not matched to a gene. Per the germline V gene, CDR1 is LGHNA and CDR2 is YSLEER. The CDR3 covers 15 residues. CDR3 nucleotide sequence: TGCGCCAGCACCCTTCAACTAGCGGGGAACAATGAGCAGTTCTTC. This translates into CASTLQLAGNNEQFF.

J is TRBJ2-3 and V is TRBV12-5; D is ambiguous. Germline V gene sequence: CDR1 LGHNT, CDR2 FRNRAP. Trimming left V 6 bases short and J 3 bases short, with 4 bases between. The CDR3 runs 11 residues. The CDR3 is CASGRTDTQYF. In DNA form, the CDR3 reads TGTGCTAGTGGCAGAACAGATACGCAGTATTTT.

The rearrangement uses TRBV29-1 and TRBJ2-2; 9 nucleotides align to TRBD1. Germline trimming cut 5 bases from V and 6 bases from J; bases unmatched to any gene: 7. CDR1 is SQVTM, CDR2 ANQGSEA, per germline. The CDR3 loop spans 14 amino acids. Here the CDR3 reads CSVKWDRVAGELFF. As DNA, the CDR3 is TGCAGCGTTAAGTGGGACAGGGTGGCCGGGGAGCTGTTTTTT.

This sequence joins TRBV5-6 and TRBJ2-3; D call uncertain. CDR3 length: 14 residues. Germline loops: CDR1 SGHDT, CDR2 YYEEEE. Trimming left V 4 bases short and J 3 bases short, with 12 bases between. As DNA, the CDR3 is TGTGCCAGCAGCCCGGAACCGGTTACAGATACGCAGTATTTT. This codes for CASSPEPVTDTQYF.

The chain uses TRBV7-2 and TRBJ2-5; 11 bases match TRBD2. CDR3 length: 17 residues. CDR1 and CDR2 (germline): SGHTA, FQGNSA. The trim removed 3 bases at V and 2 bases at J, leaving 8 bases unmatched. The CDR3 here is CASSLWLAGGQQETQYF. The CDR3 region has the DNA TGTGCCAGCAGCTTGTGGCTAGCGGGGGGCCAACAAGAGACCCAGTACTTC.

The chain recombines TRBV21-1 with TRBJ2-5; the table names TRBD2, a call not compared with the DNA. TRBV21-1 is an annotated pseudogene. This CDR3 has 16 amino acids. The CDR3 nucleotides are TGTGCCAGCAGCAAACGGGGGAGCGGGGGTCAAGAGACCCAGTACTTC. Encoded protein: CASSKRGSGGQETQYF.

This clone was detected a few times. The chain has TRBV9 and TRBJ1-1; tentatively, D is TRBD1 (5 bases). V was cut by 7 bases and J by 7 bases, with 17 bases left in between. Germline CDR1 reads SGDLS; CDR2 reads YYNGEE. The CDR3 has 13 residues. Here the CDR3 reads CASGGRDSGEAFF. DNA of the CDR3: TGTGCCAGCGGAGGACGGGACTCCGGTGAAGCTTTCTTT.

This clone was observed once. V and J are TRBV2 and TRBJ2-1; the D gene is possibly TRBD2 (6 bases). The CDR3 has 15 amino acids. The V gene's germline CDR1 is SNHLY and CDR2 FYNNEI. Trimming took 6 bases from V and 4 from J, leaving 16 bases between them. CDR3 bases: TGTGCCAGCAGGGAGGGTCGGACGGCTTACAATGAGCAGTTCTTC. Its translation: CASREGRTAYNEQFF.

CDR3 protein: CASKVGGVTDTQYF. The CDR3 DNA sequence: TGTGCCAGCAAAGTCGGCGGGGTCACAGATACGCAGTATTTT. The chain has TRBV6-5 and TRBJ2-3, with D perhaps TRBD2 (6 bases). Trimming took off 7 bases at V and 2 bases at J, with 13 bases between the two ends. The CDR3 is 14 amino acids. Germline V gene data show CDR1 as MNHEY and CDR2 as SVGAGI.

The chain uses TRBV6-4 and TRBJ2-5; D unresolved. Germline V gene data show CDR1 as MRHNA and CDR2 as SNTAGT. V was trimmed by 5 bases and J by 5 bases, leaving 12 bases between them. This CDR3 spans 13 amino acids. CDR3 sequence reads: CASSSDDRETQYF. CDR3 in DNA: TGTGCCAGCAGTAGTGACGATCGCGAGACCCAGTACTTC.

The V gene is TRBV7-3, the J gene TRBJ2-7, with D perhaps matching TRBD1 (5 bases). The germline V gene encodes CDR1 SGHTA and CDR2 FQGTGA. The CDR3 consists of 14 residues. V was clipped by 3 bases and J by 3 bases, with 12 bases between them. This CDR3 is CASSFVRVLYEQYF. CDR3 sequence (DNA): TGTGCCAGCAGCTTTGTCAGGGTACTCTACGAGCAGTACTTC.

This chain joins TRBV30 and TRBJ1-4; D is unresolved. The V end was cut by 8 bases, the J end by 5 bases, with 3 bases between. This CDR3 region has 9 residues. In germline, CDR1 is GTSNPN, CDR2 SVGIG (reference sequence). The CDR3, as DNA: TGTGCCCCAAATGAAAAACTGTTTTTT. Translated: CAPNEKLFF.

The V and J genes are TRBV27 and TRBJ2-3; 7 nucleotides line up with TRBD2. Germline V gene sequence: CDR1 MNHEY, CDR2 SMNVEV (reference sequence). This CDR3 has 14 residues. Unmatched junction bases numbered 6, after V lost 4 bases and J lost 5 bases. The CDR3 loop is CASSWGGQGDTQYF. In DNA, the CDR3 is TGTGCCAGCAGTTGGGGAGGGCAAGGAGATACGCAGTATTTT.

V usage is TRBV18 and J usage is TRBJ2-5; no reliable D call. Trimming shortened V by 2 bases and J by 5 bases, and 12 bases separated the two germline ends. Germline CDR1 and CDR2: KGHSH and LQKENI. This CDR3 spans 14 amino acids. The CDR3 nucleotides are TGTGCCAGCTCACCATCACCGCGAAGGGAGACCCAGTACTTC. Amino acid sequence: CASSPSPRRETQYF.

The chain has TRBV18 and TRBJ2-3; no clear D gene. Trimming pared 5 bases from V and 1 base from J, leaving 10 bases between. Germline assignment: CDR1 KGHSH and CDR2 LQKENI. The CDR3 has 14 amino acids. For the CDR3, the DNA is TGTGCCAGCTCAAGGGATTACGGCACAGATACGCAGTATTTT. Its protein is CASSRDYGTDTQYF.